What follows describes a single T cell receptor (beta chain). Its antigen is unknown. No base qualities exist here, and no much larger clone lies one base off it. V is cut by 6 bases and J by 4 bases, and the space between the germline ends is 15 bases. The CDR3 measures 14 amino acids from cysteine to phenylalanine. The sequence is cut down to CDR3 DNA, 42 bases in frame from base 1. CDR1 and CDR2 are drawn from the germline V gene (reference sequence): LNHDA, SQIVND. CD4+ T cells from unexposed donors were collected before the COVID-19 pandemic (2011-2018). Naive and memory CD4+ T cells were separated from cryopreserved PBMCs by first enriching for CD4 and then performing EasySep naive CD4+ T cell enrichment. Leukapheresis product for the unexposed donors was purchased commercially. PBMCs were isolated from leukapheresis product or whole blood by Ficoll-Paque PLUS gradient centrifugation. The PBMCs went either fresh into the expansion assay or into cryopreservation at -140 degrees C. The QIAamp Micro DNA Kit was used to extract genomic DNA from the CD4+ T cells.

This specimen belongs to a study of CD4 T cells in relation to SARS-CoV-2 and coronaviruses (dated by TCRdb to the early 2020s). Study-wide context: Patient-derived lymphoblastoid cell lines were used to map the HLA restriction of shared crossreactive spike epitopes. Memory CD4+ T cell crossreactivity between SARS-CoV-2 and common cold coronavirus spike proteins was assessed at the TCR clonotype level in the study. The Adaptive Biotechnologies TCR-sequencing kit was used to sequence samples from a few pre-COVID donors and the naive versus memory experiments, while other data came from Illumina-based sequencing. A different, Illumina-based TCR-beta assay was used to sequence expansion assays from other donors in the study. Here is what the overall study found, with its caveats: Crossreactivity analysis centred on spike protein, so crossreactivity against other viral proteins was not assessed. Crossreactive clones showed significantly weaker SARS-CoV-2-driven expansion than monoreactive clones, consistent with antigenic imprinting. Small numbers of patients and of tested TCRs limited the study. In roughly 65% of donors, memory CD4+ clonotypes turned up that crossrecognized SARS-CoV-2 and at least one common cold coronavirus spike. Sequencing naive versus memory cells indicated that the assay picks up memory recall responses, not primary responses primed during culture. Pre-pandemic and post-infection samples were not both contributed by any donor, so tracing of the source of pre-existing responses was limited.

Deep-resolution immunoSEQ TCR-beta sequencing was performed on DNA from uncultured naive and memory CD4+ T cells. The authors' analysis ran thus. During preprocessing, nonproductive sequences were discarded, as were any CDR3s that did not begin with C, did not end with F or W, or were shorter than 7 amino acids. Cultured and uncultured naive and memory CD4+ repertoires were searched for previously identified spike- and CEF-reactive CDR3s. CDR3 homology was measured as pairwise Levenshtein distance, computed with the stringdist R package after trimming three terminal residues from each end. This is the immuneACCESS table as TCRdb keeps it, with only in-frame sequences that have V and J called. A part of the clones is gone; compared with another copy, unresolved V genes explain less than half, and the rest is unexplained. The V and J calls and clone size are taken from that table; D and trimming were inferred from the DNA. For this sample the table gives tens of thousands of clones, of which just over 90% were detected only once. The top ten constitute approximately 0.2% of the sample.

The V and J segments used are TRBV19 and TRBJ1-2; no confident D gene assignment can be made. Material for sequencing was naive CD4+ T cells from PBMCs. What the cell subset or site label conveys for this sample: naive CD4+ T cells isolated by negative enrichment. The clonotype comes from a human donor in good health. The nucleotide sequence reads TGTGCCAGTAGACCCGCACCCGCGTTCTATGGCTACACCTTC. Its protein product is CASRPAPAFYGYTF.